This T cell receptor (beta chain) was captured in a study of human T cells and chemical hapten exposure. Study background: Application of 0.01% DPC to the upper back was done by patch test, with a reading at 6 days.

Trimming took 1 base from V and 0 from J, leaving 12 bases between them. The CDR3 extends over 15 amino acids. Germline V gives CDR1 DFQATT, CDR2 SNEGSKA (reference sequence). Time point specified: patch test 2, 6 weeks after DPC sensitization. Treatment of the sample: therapeutic diphenylcyclopropenone sensitization with weekly scalp DPC. Total RNA was isolated from unfractionated whole blood. General study findings and limits: Sensitizing to DPC left TCRs with a frequency above 1 in 1000 unaltered.

TCRdb passed the RACE reads through MiXCR, listing each CDR3 protein once. This sample has a few hundred thousand distinct CDR3 sequences, with roughly 6% found just once. This clonotype occurred many times. The target antigen is unknown. The source material was whole blood, sampled in connection with sensitization to the hapten diphenylcyclopropenone (DPC). The J gene is TRBJ1-2, the V gene TRBV20-1; D gene ambiguous. The source of this sequence is a woman aged 18-29 years with alopecia areata. Some clones in this sample may be carry-over from other donors' samples. The CDR3 spells CSARADHPTNYGYTF. CDR3 bases: TGCAGTGCTAGAGCCGATCACCCGACTAACTATGGCTACACCTTC.